Presented here are 30 T cell receptor beta chains from one specimen sequenced in a study of HIV-infected patients and healthy controls (dated by TCRdb to between 2013 and 2015). Whole blood was used without cell fractionation, so all unsorted peripheral T cells were reflected in the repertoire. The library was produced with 5' RACE. The sequencing machine was an Illumina MiSeq. Around 510 ng RNA was reverse transcribed with SuperScript III using primers against the alpha and beta constant regions. Separate alpha and beta chain libraries were generated by chain-specific third strand synthesis with multiplexing indices. TCRdb reworked the public reads: Q25 trimming with fastp, MiXCR clone assembly, productive beta chains retained. Every distinct CDR3 protein forms one entry, paired with its most common genes and DNA. This sample has about 18,000 distinct CDR3 sequences in its table, and approximately 12% of those were observed once. The top ten constitute around 10% of the sample.

Sequencing input: blood. These receptors were taken from an adult in good health.

This clonotype was counted many times. This chain links TRBV5-1 with TRBJ2-3, with 13 bases fitting TRBD2. After removal of 4 bases from V and 11 bases from J, the junction contained 10 bases not matched to a gene. CDR1 SGHRS and CDR2 YFSETQ come from the germline V gene. The CDR3 sequence is 15 residues long. Here the CDR3 reads CASSMGLAGLRGQYF. The CDR3 nucleotides read TGCGCCAGCAGCATGGGACTAGCGGGGCTCCGGGGGCAGTATTTT.

By proportion, this clonotype is medium-sized (0.01 to 0.1%). The chain carries TRBV20-1 and TRBJ1-5; tentatively, D is TRBD1 (6 bases). CDR3 length equals 14 residues. CDR1 DFQATT and CDR2 SNEGSKA come from the germline V gene (reference sequence). The CDR3 sequence is CSALGGLSNQPQHF. The CDR3 DNA is TGCAGCGCTCTGGGGGGGCTGAGCAATCAGCCCCAGCATTTT.

In DNA, the CDR3 is TGCAGTGCTAGTGTCGGACAGGGTCCCTACGAGCAGTACTTC. This sequence encodes CSASVGQGPYEQYF. The chain recombines TRBV20-1 with TRBJ2-7, with TRBD1 matching 8 bases. With V trimmed by 3 bases and J by 2 bases, 6 bases remained unmatched. The CDR3 contains 14 residues. Germline values: CDR1 DFQATT, CDR2 SNEGSKA (reference sequence).

This clonotype was observed at least ten times. This chain connects TRBV5-1 to TRBJ2-3; 8 bases agree with TRBD1. The V and J ends lost 1 base and 2 bases, in that order; junction bases with no gene match: 6. Germline assignment: CDR1 SGHRS and CDR2 YFSETQ. CDR3 length equals 16 residues. For the CDR3, the DNA is TGCGCCAGCAGCTTGTTCCCGGACAGGGACACAGATACGCAGTATTTT. Its protein is CASSLFPDRDTDTQYF.

In this sample, this clonotype is medium-sized. This chain joins TRBV3-1 and TRBJ2-5; D gene unclear. The ends were cut back, 5 bases at V and 5 bases at J, with 18 bases in the middle. The germline V gene encodes CDR1 LGHDT and CDR2 YNNKEL (reference sequence). The CDR3 loop spans 15 amino acids. CDR3 coding DNA: TGTGCCAGCAGCGGTCCGGGCCCCGAACTGGAGACCCAGTACTTC. It yields the protein CASSGPGPELETQYF.

This clonotype was observed at least ten times. This chain links TRBV12-3 or TRBV12-4 with TRBJ1-6; 9 bases fit TRBD1. There are 15 residues in the CDR3. The V segment lost 1 base and the J segment 7 bases; nucleotides outside the gene matches: 2. The CDR3 loop is CASSLGDRANSPLHF. Here the CDR3 DNA reads TGTGCCAGCAGTTTAGGGGACAGGGCAAATTCACCCCTCCACTTT.

This clonotype was counted ten times or more. The chain combines TRBV24-1 with TRBJ1-2; the D gene is possibly TRBD1 (5 bases). The CDR3 runs to 12 residues. Germline V gene data show CDR1 as KGHDR and CDR2 as SFDVKD. V lost 9 bases to trimming and J lost 2 bases, with 9 bases between them. The CDR3 loop reads CATSDSNYGYTF. CDR3 DNA: TGTGCCACCTCCGACAGCAACTATGGCTACACCTTC.

This clonotype is classed as medium-sized (0.01 to 0.1%). CDR3 loop: CASSGHRGGNEKLFF. CDR3 sequence (DNA): TGTGCCAGCAGTGGTCACAGGGGAGGAAATGAAAAACTGTTTTTT. V is TRBV25-1 and J is TRBJ1-4; 7 bases are a match to TRBD1. V shed 4 bases, J shed 5 bases, and the junction held 7 bases outside the gene matches. The CDR3 loop spans 15 amino acids. Germline lookup yields CDR1 MGHDK and CDR2 SYGVNS.

This clonotype was seen ten or more times. The chain links TRBV5-1 to TRBJ1-6; D is perhaps TRBD1 (5 bases). Between the trimmed V and J ends, which lost 4 bases and 10 bases, there was a span of 15 bases. CDR1 is SGHRS, CDR2 YFSETQ, per germline. CDR3 length equals 14 residues. As DNA, the CDR3 is TGCGCCAGCAGCCCGTGGGGGGAACGCTCACCCCTCCACTTT. It codes for CASSPWGERSPLHF.

This clonotype was picked up a small number of times. J is TRBJ1-1 and V is TRBV18, with D uncertain. This CDR3 is 13 amino acids long. V lost 2 bases and J lost 8, with 12 bases in between. Germline CDR1 and CDR2: KGHSH and LQKENI. CDR3 nucleotides: TGTGCCAGCTCACCAAATTCGCAATCCGAAGCTTTCTTT. Its protein product is CASSPNSQSEAFF. Looking up the rest from reference TRBV18 and TRBJ1-1 gives the full variable domain: NAGVMQNPRHLVRRRGQEARLRCSPMKGHSHVYWYRQLPEEGLKFMVYLQKENIIDESGMPKERFSAEFPKEGPSILRIQQVVRGDSAAYFCASSPNSQSEAFFGQGTRLTVV.

Sample share makes this clonotype medium-sized. The chain combines TRBV5-1 with TRBJ2-2; 11 nucleotides match TRBD2. The CDR3 is made up of 16 amino acids. Trimming cost V 4 bases and J 1 base; bases outside gene matches: 3. In germline, CDR1 is SGHRS, CDR2 YFSETQ. Here the CDR3 DNA reads TGCGCCAGCAGCCCACTAGCGGGGGTGAACACCGGGGAGCTGTTTTTT. Translation: CASSPLAGVNTGELFF. Based on the CDR3 plus reference TRBV5-1 and TRBJ2-2, the full variable domain is KAGVTQTPRYLIKTRGQQVTLSCSPISGHRSVSWYQQTPGQGLQFLFEYFSETQRNKGNFPGRFSGRQFSNSRSEMNVSTLELGDSALYLCASSPLAGVNTGELFFGEGSRLTVL.

This clonotype qualifies as medium-sized. The chain recombines TRBV4-1 with TRBJ2-5, with 8 positions matching TRBD1. V trimming: 4 bases; J trimming: 2 bases; junction bases outside the gene matches: 6. Per the germline V gene, CDR1 is MGHRA and CDR2 is YSYEKL. There are 15 residues in the CDR3. The CDR3 loop reads CASSRSTGGQETQYF. DNA of the CDR3: TGCGCCAGCAGCCGAAGTACAGGGGGACAAGAGACCCAGTACTTC.

This clonotype was observed at least ten times. The genes are TRBV6-2 or TRBV6-3 and TRBJ2-7; D ambiguous. Trimming removed 6 bases from V and 2 bases from J, with 11 bases in between. The CDR3 runs to 13 residues. Germline V gene lookup returns CDR1 MNHEY and CDR2 SVGEGT. CDR3 nucleotides: TGTGCCAGCAGATCGACGGGTGCCTACGAGCAGTACTTC. It translates to CASRSTGAYEQYF.

The chain recombines TRBV9 with TRBJ1-5; D gene uncertain. Deletions cut 4 bases from V and 0 bases from J, with 11 bases between. The CDR3 runs to 15 residues. Germline V lookup: CDR1 SGDLS, CDR2 YYNGEE. The CDR3 sequence: CASSLDDGSNQPQHF. CDR3 DNA: TGTGCCAGCAGCCTGGACGACGGTAGCAATCAGCCCCAGCATTTT.

V usage is TRBV30 and J usage is TRBJ1-1; D is unclear. Germline V gene sequence: CDR1 GTSNPN, CDR2 SVGIG (reference sequence). This CDR3 contains 13 residues. The CDR3 coding sequence is TGTGCGCTAAATTTGGGTATGAACACTGAAGCTTTCTTT. This codes for CALNLGMNTEAFF.

This clonotype came up many times. The chain's CDR3 is CSARDLGGSYNEQFF. The CDR3 coding sequence is TGCAGTGCTAGAGATTTAGGCGGGTCCTACAATGAGCAGTTCTTC. The V gene is TRBV20-1, the J gene TRBJ2-1; D is possibly TRBD2 (5 bases). Trimming removed 0 bases from V and 1 base from J, with 10 bases in between. Germline V lookup: CDR1 DFQATT, CDR2 SNEGSKA (reference sequence). The CDR3 is 15 amino acids.

This clonotype has a count of ten or more. J is TRBJ1-6 and V is TRBV2; no reliable D call. The CDR3 is 14 residues long. Germline V gene lookup returns CDR1 SNHLY and CDR2 FYNNEI. The V end lost 3 bases, the J end lost 5 bases, and 8 bases lay between the germline ends. In DNA form, the CDR3 reads TGTGCCAGCAGTGACCCAGTCAATAATTCACCCCTCCACTTT. Translated: CASSDPVNNSPLHF.

The sample holds many counts of this clonotype. V is TRBV6-5 and J is TRBJ1-3; TRBD1 might be the D (6 bases). Germline V gene data show CDR1 as MNHEY and CDR2 as SVGAGI. V lost 7 bases, J lost 0 bases, and 13 bases lay in between. The CDR3 is 15 residues long. The CDR3 here is CASNLGQISGNTIYF. The DNA of the CDR3 is TGTGCCAGCAACCTAGGACAGATCTCTGGAAACACCATATATTTT.

Ten or more counts support this clonotype. The rearrangement uses TRBV20-1 and TRBJ1-5; D remains unclear. This CDR3 is 14 amino acids long. Trimming cost V 3 bases and J 6 bases, with 15 bases left between them. The germline CDR1 and CDR2 sequences are DFQATT and SNEGSKA (reference sequence). CDR3 DNA: TGCAGTGCTAGTGCCGGGCTTGGAGGTCAGCCCCAGCATTTT. It codes for CSASAGLGGQPQHF.

This clonotype rates as medium-sized. This rearrangement joins TRBV11-3 to TRBJ2-7; D is unclear. Germline V gives CDR1 SGHNT, CDR2 YENEEA. V lost 0 bases and J 0 bases, leaving 12 bases between the germline ends. This CDR3 region has 16 residues. The CDR3, as DNA: TGTGCCAGCAGCTTAGATGACTTCTTGAGCTCCTACGAGCAGTACTTC. This sequence encodes CASSLDDFLSSYEQYF. Full variable domain (missing parts from reference TRBV11-3 and TRBJ2-7): EAGVVQSPRYKIIEKKQPVAFWCNPISGHNTLYWYLQNLGQGPELLIRYENEEAVDDSQLPKDRFSAERLKGVDSTLKIQPAELGDSAVYLCASSLDDFLSSYEQYFGPGTRLTVT.

This clonotype is deemed medium-sized. This chain joins TRBV6-5 and TRBJ2-7; 8 bases align to TRBD1. This CDR3 spans 15 amino acids. Per the germline V gene, CDR1 is MNHEY and CDR2 is SVGAGI. J lost 2 bases, V lost 0 bases, and 3 bases had no gene match. The CDR3 DNA reads as TGTGCCAGCAGTTACTCTCCGACAGGGGCCTACGAGCAGTACTTC. Encoded protein: CASSYSPTGAYEQYF.

This clonotype was recorded many times. The chain recombines TRBV5-4 with TRBJ2-3, with 7 bases lining up with TRBD1. Trimming cost V 0 bases and J 7 bases; bases outside gene matches: 8. The germline gives CDR1 SGHNT, CDR2 YYREEE (reference sequence). The CDR3 totals 15 residues. CDR3 coding DNA: TGTGCCAGCAGCTTGGAGACAGGGACGAGGAATACGCAGTATTTT. It specifies CASSLETGTRNTQYF. Together with reference TRBV5-4 and TRBJ2-3, the CDR3 gives the full variable domain: ETGVTQSPTHLIKTRGQQVTLRCSSQSGHNTVSWYQQALGQGPQFIFQYYREEENGRGNFPPRFSGLQFPNYSSELNVNALELDDSALYLCASSLETGTRNTQYFGPGTRLTVL.

By share of the sample, this clonotype is medium-sized (0.01 to 0.1%). The chain uses TRBV5-1 and TRBJ1-1; the D gene is possibly TRBD1 (6 bases). V was clipped by 0 bases and J by 2 bases, with 11 bases between them. Germline lookup yields CDR1 SGHRS and CDR2 YFSETQ. The CDR3 extends over 15 amino acids. CDR3 in amino acids: CASSLGQGKNTEAFF. The CDR3 DNA sequence: TGCGCCAGCAGCTTGGGGCAGGGGAAAAACACTGAAGCTTTCTTT.

In this sample, this clonotype is medium-sized. J is TRBJ2-7 and V is TRBV7-2, with D possibly TRBD1 on 6 matching bases. V was trimmed by 5 bases and J by 0 bases, leaving 17 bases between them. CDR3 size: 16 residues. CDR1 SGHTA and CDR2 FQGNSA come from the germline V gene. CDR3 coding DNA: TGTGCCAGCAGCCCCAGGAGGACAGAGTACTCCTACGAGCAGTACTTC. It yields the protein CASSPRRTEYSYEQYF.

This clonotype was counted many times. The chain couples TRBV19 to TRBJ2-7; D not certain. Trimming shortened V by 1 base and J by 6 bases, and 10 bases separated the two germline ends. The germline CDR1 and CDR2 sequences are LNHDA and SQIVND (reference sequence). The CDR3 is 13 residues long. The CDR3 nucleotides are TGTGCCAGTAGTATAGCTTCTGGCCCCGAGCAGTACTTC. This sequence encodes CASSIASGPEQYF. The complete variable domain, with remaining parts taken from reference TRBV19 and TRBJ2-7, reads DGGITQSPKYLFRKEGQNVTLSCEQNLNHDAMYWYRQDPGQGLRLIYYSQIVNDFQKGDIAEGYSVSREKKESFPLTVTSAQKNPTAFYLCASSIASGPEQYFGPGTRLTVT.

This clonotype counts as medium-sized. This rearrangement joins TRBV20-1 to TRBJ2-3; 9 nucleotides align to TRBD2. Germline V gene sequence: CDR1 DFQATT, CDR2 SNEGSKA (reference sequence). V lost 0 bases to trimming and J lost 2 bases; unmatched junction nucleotides: 6. The CDR3 consists of 16 residues. The DNA of the CDR3 is TGCAGTGCTAGAGAGTACGGCGGGGGGGCCACAGATACGCAGTATTTT. This translates into CSAREYGGGATDTQYF.

Only a few counts were recorded for this clonotype. V and J are TRBV7-9 and TRBJ1-6; D is uncertain. This CDR3 has 12 residues. Germline CDR1 is SEHNR and CDR2 is FQNEAQ (reference sequence). Trimming took 1 base from V and 9 from J, leaving 4 bases between them. In DNA, the CDR3 is TGTGCCAGCAGCTTAGATGTTTCACCCCTCCACTTT. Translated, it gives CASSLDVSPLHF.

This clonotype was found a few times. The chain is built from TRBV10-3 and TRBJ2-5; possible D gene TRBD1, 5 bases. This CDR3 is 15 amino acids long. Germline-derived CDR1 and CDR2 are ENHRY and SYGVKD. Deletions cut 4 bases from V and 0 bases from J, with 12 bases between. DNA for the CDR3: TGTGCCATCAGTGCAGCTGGGGCTTACCAAGAGACCCAGTACTTC. Its translation is CAISAAGAYQETQYF.

This chain connects TRBV27 to TRBJ1-1, with unresolved D. Germline values: CDR1 MNHEY, CDR2 SMNVEV (reference sequence). The CDR3 sequence is 14 residues long. The V gene lost 8 bases and the J gene lost 0 bases, with 13 bases spanning the gap. The CDR3 nucleotides are TGTGCCAGCGCGGGGTCCTTCTTGAACACTGAAGCTTTCTTT. Translated: CASAGSFLNTEAFF.

This clonotype was counted ten times or more. V is TRBV4-2 and J is TRBJ2-1; the D gene is possibly TRBD2 (5 bases). Looked up from germline, CDR1 is LGHNA and CDR2 is YNFKEQ. The CDR3 extends over 16 amino acids. Trimming took 0 bases from V and 5 from J, leaving 14 bases between them. The CDR3 protein is CASSQEASSTNNEQFF. CDR3 nucleotides: TGTGCCAGCAGCCAAGAGGCTAGCTCCACCAACAATGAGCAGTTCTTC.